The 20 T cell receptor beta chains below come from one sample, sequenced in a study of T cell responses to AZD1222 COVID-19 vaccine. Sequencing used immunoSEQ multiplex PCR; TCRdb keeps in-frame clones, though not all of them. This sample contains under 150,000 clones. The sample taken for sequencing was peripheral blood. The receptors come from an adult in good health.

The rearrangement links TRBV5-1 to TRBJ2-3; 8 nucleotides match TRBD2. CDR3 length equals 16 residues. After removal of 0 bases from V and 2 bases from J, the junction contained 5 bases not matched to a gene. CDR1 and CDR2 from the germline V gene are SGHRS and YFSETQ. CDR3 in DNA: TGCGCCAGCAGCTTGGGAGGAGCGGGGGTCACAGATACGCAGTATTTT. Encoded protein: CASSLGGAGVTDTQYF.

J is TRBJ2-1 and V is TRBV7-9; D call uncertain. Trimming cost V 4 bases and J 11 bases, with 9 bases left between them. Germline values: CDR1 SEHNR, CDR2 FQNEAQ (reference sequence). The CDR3 has 11 amino acids. The CDR3 loop reads CASSSTIKQFF. Here the CDR3 DNA reads TGTGCCAGCAGCTCAACAATTAAGCAGTTCTTC.

V and J are TRBV15 and TRBJ2-5; D gene uncertain. With 1 base removed from V and 2 bases from J, the gap between germline ends came to 8 bases. From germline, CDR1 is LNHNV and CDR2 YYDKDF (reference sequence). This CDR3 comprises 14 residues. The CDR3 DNA reads TGTGCCACCAGCAGAGGGGCTAGTCAAGAGACCCAGTACTTC. Translating gives CATSRGASQETQYF.

The rearrangement uses TRBV7-6 and TRBJ1-1, with a possible D match to TRBD1 (5 bases). CDR3 length equals 14 residues. V was pared by 2 bases and J by 7 bases, with 14 bases between. Germline CDR1 is SGHVS and CDR2 is FNYEAQ. CDR3 DNA sequence: TGTGCCAGCAGCTTATCTCCCCAGGGTAATGAAGCTTTCTTT. This translates into CASSLSPQGNEAFF. Variable domain in full (rest from reference TRBV7-6 and TRBJ1-1): GAGVSQSPRYKVTKRGQDVALRCDPISGHVSLYWYRQALGQGPEFLTYFNYEAQQDKSGLPNDRFSAERPEGSISTLTIQRTEQRDSAMYRCASSLSPQGNEAFFGQGTRLTVV.

The chain combines TRBV2 with TRBJ1-1; D is unresolved. Per germline, CDR1 SNHLY and CDR2 FYNNEI. This CDR3 spans 11 amino acids. V lost 6 bases and J 11 bases, leaving 13 bases between the germline ends. In DNA form, the CDR3 reads TGTGCCAGCAGCCAGGAGGTATCCGCTTTCTTT. This gives the protein CASSQEVSAFF.

A word on this clone: The junction does not match germline at one end; this may be a read error. The V call is TRBV12-3 or TRBV12-4, the J call TRBJ2-2; tentatively, D is TRBD2 (5 bases). The CDR3 loop spans 12 amino acids. The CDR3 DNA sequence: TGTGCCAGCGCTGAGAACACCGGGAAGCTGTTTTTT. It codes for CASAENTGKLFF.

The chain recombines TRBV18 with TRBJ2-2; maybe TRBD1 (6 bases). Trimming shortened V by 5 bases and J by 2 bases, and 12 bases separated the two germline ends. The germline V gene has CDR1 KGHSH and CDR2 LQKENI. The CDR3 covers 15 residues. DNA for the CDR3: TGTGCCAGCTCATCCCAGGGGATCAACACCGGGGAGCTGTTTTTT. Translating it yields CASSSQGINTGELFF.

The V gene is TRBV27, the J gene TRBJ1-1; D uncertain. The V gene's germline CDR1 is MNHEY and CDR2 SMNVEV (reference sequence). CDR3 length: 12 amino acids. Trimming left V 1 base short and J 9 bases short, with 9 bases between. The CDR3 sequence is CASSLLGRQAFF. The DNA of the CDR3 is TGTGCCAGCAGTTTATTAGGGCGGCAAGCTTTCTTT.

V gene TRBV18 combines with J gene TRBJ2-1, with D perhaps matching TRBD1 (6 bases). V dropped 3 bases and J dropped 4 bases, with 19 bases sitting between them. Germline lookup yields CDR1 KGHSH and CDR2 LQKENI. The CDR3 runs to 17 residues. The CDR3 DNA follows: TGTGCCAGCTCACCCCTCCTAGGCAGGGGATCGTACAATGAGCAGTTCTTC. Protein: CASSPLLGRGSYNEQFF.

CDR3: CARGEGAPGGHF. The CDR3, as DNA: TGTGCCAGGGGCGAGGGGGCGCCCGGTGGGCATTTT. V usage is TRBV2 and J usage is TRBJ1-5; 7 bases align to TRBD1. The germline gives CDR1 SNHLY, CDR2 FYNNEI. Trimming at V came to 9 bases and at J to 15 bases, leaving 14 bases not matched to a gene. CDR3 size: 12 residues.

The chain joins TRBV30 to TRBJ2-3; TRBD2 agrees at 9 bases. V was clipped by 2 bases and J by 1 base; unmatched bases: 4. Germline loops: CDR1 GTSNPN, CDR2 SVGIG (reference sequence). The CDR3 spans 15 residues. Here the CDR3 reads CAWSRLAARTDTQYF. The CDR3 DNA is TGTGCCTGGAGTCGACTAGCGGCCCGCACAGATACGCAGTATTTT.

The chain joins TRBV9 to TRBJ2-1; the D gene is possibly TRBD2 (7 bases). The CDR3 is 14 residues long. Germline V CDR1 and CDR2: SGDLS, YYNGEE. The germline V and J ends were trimmed by 4 bases and 9 bases, with 17 bases remaining between them. DNA of the CDR3: TGTGCCAGCAGCCTAAGGGGGGGCGGAGGTGAGCAGTTCTTC. Translation gives CASSLRGGGGEQFF.

The gene calls are TRBV19 and TRBJ2-7; 8 bases match TRBD2. CDR3 length equals 15 residues. Germline loops: CDR1 LNHDA, CDR2 SQIVND (reference sequence). V lost 5 bases and J lost 2; bases outside the gene matches: 8. CDR3 residues: CASSPRTSSTYEQYF. The DNA of the CDR3 is TGTGCCAGTAGTCCCCGGACTAGCTCTACCTACGAGCAGTACTTC. Drawing the rest from reference TRBV19 and TRBJ2-7, the complete variable domain is DGGITQSPKYLFRKEGQNVTLSCEQNLNHDAMYWYRQDPGQGLRLIYYSQIVNDFQKGDIAEGYSVSREKKESFPLTVTSAQKNPTAFYLCASSPRTSSTYEQYFGPGTRLTVT.

The V gene is TRBV6-5, the J gene TRBJ2-5; D may be TRBD2 (5 bases). Germline V CDR1 and CDR2: MNHEY, SVGAGI. Trimming cost V 2 bases and J 2 bases, with 9 bases left between them. This CDR3 region has 14 residues. For the CDR3, the DNA is TGTGCCAGCAGTTACGAGGGTCCTCAAGAGACCCAGTACTTC. Residues: CASSYEGPQETQYF.

The rearrangement joins TRBV4-1 to TRBJ2-2, with 11 bases identical to TRBD2. Germline V gives CDR1 MGHRA, CDR2 YSYEKL. The J segment lost 4 bases and the V segment lost 0 bases, leaving 13 bases of the junction unmatched. This CDR3 contains 20 residues. The CDR3 sequence: CASSQDSARASGGFTGELFF. In nucleotides, the CDR3 is TGCGCCAGCAGCCAAGATTCCGCTAGGGCTAGCGGGGGGTTCACCGGGGAGCTGTTTTTT.

The chain employs TRBV11-2 and TRBJ2-1; D remains ambiguous. The CDR3 contains 12 residues. Trimming left V 0 bases short and J 8 bases short, with 5 bases between. Germline CDR1 is SGHAT and CDR2 is FQNNGV. The CDR3 here is CASSLDLYEQFF. As DNA, the CDR3 is TGTGCCAGCAGCTTAGATCTTTATGAGCAGTTCTTC. Drawing the rest from reference TRBV11-2 and TRBJ2-1, the complete variable domain is EAGVAQSPRYKIIEKRQSVAFWCNPISGHATLYWYQQILGQGPKLLIQFQNNGVVDDSQLPKDRFSAERLKGVDSTLKIQPAKLEDSAVYLCASSLDLYEQFFGPGTRLTVL.

The chain carries TRBV21-1 and TRBJ1-5; whether TRBD1, the table's D call, matches the DNA was not checked. TRBV21-1 is deemed a pseudogene. The CDR3 consists of 19 residues. The CDR3 nucleotides are TGTGCCAGCAGGTCAACCGGGGACAGGGGCAAGAACGGGGATCAGCCCCAGCATTTT. Encoded protein: CASRSTGDRGKNGDQPQHF.

The rearrangement uses TRBV24-1 and TRBJ1-2, with TRBD1 matching 8 bases. Germline V CDR1 and CDR2: KGHDR, SFDVKD. This CDR3 spans 16 amino acids. J was trimmed by 6 bases and V by 7 bases; bases with no gene match: 15. CDR3 amino acids: CATRGEAGGAENGYTF. In nucleotides, the CDR3 is TGTGCCACCAGGGGTGAGGCAGGGGGCGCGGAAAATGGCTACACCTTC.

The V gene is TRBV27, the J gene TRBJ2-7; D tentatively fits TRBD1 or TRBD2 (5 bases each). CDR1 is MNHEY and CDR2 is SMNVEV in the germline V gene (reference sequence). V was cut by 2 bases and J by 0 bases, with 11 bases left in between. The CDR3 loop spans 15 amino acids. The CDR3 nucleotides read TGTGCCAGCAGTTTACGAGGGGTTGACTCCTACGAGCAGTACTTC. Translating it yields CASSLRGVDSYEQYF.

The chain uses TRBV7-9 and TRBJ2-2, with D hard to call. The CDR3 spans 16 residues. Germline V gene sequence: CDR1 SEHNR, CDR2 FQNEAQ (reference sequence). V gave up 0 bases and J gave up 3 bases, with 11 bases separating them. The DNA for the CDR3 is TGTGCCAGCAGCTTAGCTTCCAGCGTTGACACCGGGGAGCTGTTTTTT. It yields the protein CASSLASSVDTGELFF.